These 14 T cell receptor beta chains originate from one sample sequenced in a study of tumor-infiltrating lymphocytes in primary liver carcinoma listed by TCRdb under 2017. The instrument given in TCRdb is Illumina HiSeq 2500. A constant-region primer and ProtoScript II reverse transcriptase were used to reverse-transcribe TCRbeta-specific cDNA from about 0.55 ug total RNA. The TCRbeta libraries were prepared through three rounds of nested multiplex PCR following a slightly modified ARM-PCR procedure. Each of the first two PCR rounds ran for approximately 10 cycles and used multiplex TRBV1-TRBV30 forward primers together with a Cbeta reverse primer. TCRdb ran its own pipeline on the public reads, namely fastp trimming at Q25 and MiXCR clone calling, and kept in-frame beta chains. When rows share a CDR3 protein, they turn into one entry using the most common DNA and genes. Present in this sample are approximately 210,000 distinct CDR3 sequences, less than 65% of which were seen just once. The ten top clones hold 6% to 8.5% of the sample.

Blood RNA was extracted from unsorted whole blood with TRIzol reagent; germline DNA came from the DNeasy Blood & Tissue kit. The sequencing input was peripheral blood. The receptors were gathered from a woman in her sixties or seventies with primary liver carcinoma and hepatitis B virus infection.

The rearrangement links TRBV28 to TRBJ2-1, with TRBD1 identical over 11 bases. Germline V CDR1 and CDR2: MDHEN, SYDVKM. Germline trimming cut 6 bases from V and 4 bases from J; bases unmatched to any gene: 8. The CDR3 is made up of 16 amino acids. The CDR3 sequence is CASSTLRDRGYNEQFF. DNA for the CDR3: TGTGCCAGCAGCACCTTAAGGGACAGGGGGTACAATGAGCAGTTCTTC.

As to this clonotype: At one boundary the junction diverges from the germline segment, which might be a read error. V gene TRBV11-2 combines with J gene TRBJ2-4; perhaps TRBD1 as D (5 bases). The CDR3 contains 14 residues. Germline lookup yields CDR1 SGHAT and CDR2 FQNNGV. The CDR3 sequence: CANSLTSPGHIRYF. DNA for the CDR3: TGTGCCAACAGCTTAACTTCCCCAGGGCACATTCGGTACTTT.

This clonotype came up once. A much larger clone is a single base away; this may be a read error. The chain is built from TRBV10-2 and TRBJ2-1, with D uncertain. Germline CDR1 WSHSY, CDR2 SAAADI. The length of the CDR3 is 14 residues. CDR3 sequence: CASSGPSGDNEQLF. The CDR3, as DNA: TGCGCCAGCAGCGGGCCTTCAGGAGACAATGAGCAGCTCTTC.

At least ten counts were recorded for this clonotype. A clone one base away is much larger, so this may be a read error. The V and J genes are TRBV5-6 and TRBJ2-1; D not resolved. Trimming removed 1 base at V and 5 bases at J, with 1 base between. Germline V gene sequence: CDR1 SGHDT, CDR2 YYEEEE. CDR3 length equals 11 residues. The CDR3 loop reads CASSLHNEQFF. CDR3 DNA sequence: TGTGCCAGCAGCTTGCACAATGAGCAGTTCTTC.

As to this clonotype: A much larger clone differs by one base, so this may be a read error. This chain joins TRBV6-2 or TRBV6-3 and TRBJ1-1; D might be TRBD1 (5 bases). The CDR3 covers 14 residues. The V end lost 6 bases, the J end lost 0 bases, and 11 bases lay between the germline ends. CDR1 MNHEY and CDR2 SVGEGT come from the germline V gene. The CDR3 reads CASSHWGVNTEAFF. The DNA of the CDR3 is TGTGCCAGCAGCCACTGGGGGGTGAACACTGAAGCTTTCTTT.

This clonotype has at least ten counts. The CDR3 nucleotides are TGTGCCAGCAGTTCCCCGGGGGACTACGAGCAGTACTTC. This encodes CASSSPGDYEQYF. The rearrangement links TRBV12-3 or TRBV12-4 to TRBJ2-7, with a weak D call TRBD2 (6 bases). CDR3 length: 13 amino acids. V was cut by 4 bases and J by 3 bases, with 10 bases left in between.

The chain recombines TRBV30 with TRBJ1-2; 7 nucleotides line up with TRBD1. The CDR3 has 13 amino acids. After removal of 2 bases from V and 8 bases from J, the junction contained 8 bases not matched to a gene. Germline CDR1 is GTSNPN and CDR2 is SVGIG (reference sequence). The CDR3 protein is CAWSRSGGAGYTF. The CDR3 DNA sequence: TGTGCCTGGAGTCGATCAGGGGGGGCGGGCTACACCTTC. Drawing the rest from reference TRBV30 and TRBJ1-2, the complete variable domain is SQTIHQWPATLVQPVGSPLSLECTVEGTSNPNLYWYRQAAGRGLQLLFYSVGIGQISSEVPQNLSASRPQDRQFILSSKKLLLSDSGFYLCAWSRSGGAGYTFGSGTRLTVV.

This clonotype came up a few times. A much bigger clone sits one base away, suggesting this may be a read error. The chain links TRBV4-1 to TRBJ1-1, with D possibly being TRBD1 (6 bases). Trimming cost V 1 base and J 2 bases, with 23 bases left between them. Germline assignment: CDR1 MGHRA and CDR2 YSYEKL. The CDR3 contains 19 residues. CDR3 nucleotide sequence: TGCGCCAGCAGCCAAGCCGGCTGGGGGGCCTCTCCGATTAACACTGAAGCTTTCTTT. Encoded protein: CASSQAGWGASPINTEAFF.

A note on this clonotype: The conserved phenylalanine or tryptophan normally closing the CDR3 is absent here, so this likely arose from a read error. The chain couples TRBV6-1 to TRBJ2-1; the D gene is possibly TRBD2 (6 bases). CDR3 length: 17 residues. V lost 6 bases and J 7 bases, leaving 25 bases between the germline ends. Germline assignment: CDR1 MNHNS and CDR2 SASEGT. The CDR3 region is CASSRQVVTGADNEQFL. Here the CDR3 DNA reads TGTGCCAGCAGCCGCCAGGTGGTAACGGGAGCGGATAATGAGCAGTTCTTA.

The table lists this clonotype with a few counts. This rearrangement joins TRBV30 to TRBJ1-2; D call uncertain. CDR1 and CDR2 (germline): GTSNPN, SVGIG (reference sequence). This CDR3 has 13 amino acids. V was clipped by 4 bases and J by 1 base, with 10 bases between them. The CDR3 here is CAWTKIFNYGYTF. The CDR3 nucleotides read TGTGCCTGGACGAAGATATTTAACTATGGCTACACCTTC.

The chain has TRBV5-8 and TRBJ2-1, with 10 positions matching TRBD1. Unmatched junction bases numbered 9, after V lost 4 bases and J lost 8 bases. CDR3 length: 15 amino acids. The V gene's germline CDR1 is SGHTS and CDR2 YDEGEE. CDR3 coding DNA: TGTGCCAGCAGCACCGGGACAGGGGTTATCGATGAGCAGTTCTTC. Translating it yields CASSTGTGVIDEQFF.

V is TRBV5-1 and J is TRBJ2-7, with D tentatively TRBD1 (7 bases). The CDR3 is 15 residues long. Trimming left V 0 bases short and J 6 bases short, with 16 bases between. The germline V gene encodes CDR1 SGHRS and CDR2 YFSETQ. The CDR3 DNA reads as TGCGCCAGCAGCTTGGGGAGGGGGCGCGGCTGCGAGCAGTACTTC. Translation gives CASSLGRGRGCEQYF.

A remark on this clonotype: This sequence may be a read error, since a much larger clone differs from it by one base. The DNA is left out, because the CDR3 cannot be placed on it with certainty; the CDR3 is given as TCRdb lists it. The J gene is TRBJ2-1, the V gene TRBV4-1; the table names TRBD1, a call not compared with the DNA. The CDR3 is 14 amino acids in total, end residues counted. Germline CDR1 and CDR2: MGHRA and YSYEKL. CDR3 sequence: CASSQWGSGNEHFF.

The CDR3 loop is CASSQDLPYEQYF. The CDR3 DNA reads TGCGCCAGCAGCCAAGATCTGCCCTACGAGCAGTACTTC. V is TRBV4-3 and J is TRBJ2-7, with no clear D. In germline, CDR1 is LGHNA, CDR2 YSLEER. Deletions cut 0 bases from V and 2 bases from J, with 5 bases between. This CDR3 has 13 amino acids.